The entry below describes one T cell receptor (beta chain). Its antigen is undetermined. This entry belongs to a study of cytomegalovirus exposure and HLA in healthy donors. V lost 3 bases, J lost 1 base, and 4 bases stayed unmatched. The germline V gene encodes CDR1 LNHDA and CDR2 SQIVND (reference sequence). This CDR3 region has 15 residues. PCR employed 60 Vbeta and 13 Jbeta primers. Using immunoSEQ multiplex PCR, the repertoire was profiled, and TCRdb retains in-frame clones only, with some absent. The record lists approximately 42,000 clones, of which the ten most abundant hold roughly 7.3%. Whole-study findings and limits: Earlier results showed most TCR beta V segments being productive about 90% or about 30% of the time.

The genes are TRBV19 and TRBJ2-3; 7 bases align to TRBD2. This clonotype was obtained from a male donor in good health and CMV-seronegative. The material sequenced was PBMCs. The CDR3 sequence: CASSIARGGTDTQYF. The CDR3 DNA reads TGTGCCAGTAGTATTGCCCGGGGGGGCACAGATACGCAGTATTTT.